These T cell receptor beta chains were read from a single sample in a study of T cell responses to AZD1222 COVID-19 vaccine. TCRdb's table, derived via immunoSEQ multiplex PCR, lists solely in-frame clones and lacks some. The table lists some 150,000 clones, 80% to 95% of them singletons. This specimen consisted of peripheral blood, obtained 28 days after the second AZD1222 dose. The receptors stem from an adult who received the AZD1222 COVID-19 vaccine. Each CDR3 is given with its conserved first and last residue. The D gene is left open where the match is weak. Expanded clones are given a class, and other clones once, few, many or no size at all.

j_call d_call v_call cdr3_length clone_size cdr3_aa cdr3_nt
TRBJ1-5 NA TRBV18 15 NA CASSPQGYSNQPQHF TGTGCCAGCTCACCACAGGGCTATAGCAATCAGCCCCAGCATTTT
TRBJ2-5 NA TRBV7-2 12 NA CASTLYQETQYF TGTGCCAGCACCCTGTACCAAGAGACCCAGTACTTC
TRBJ1-2 NA TRBV2 19 NA CASRTRLRQEEVGAYGYTF TGTGCCAGCAGGACCCGCCTAAGACAGGAGGAGGTGGGGGCCTATGGCTACACCTTC
TRBJ1-2 TRBD1 TRBV27 13 few CASSSGQGFGYTF TGTGCCAGCAGTTCGGGACAGGGGTTTGGCTACACCTTC
TRBJ2-2 NA TRBV6-5 14 NA CASRRDPAVGELFF TGTGCCAGCAGACGGGACCCAGCGGTCGGGGAGCTGTTTTTT
TRBJ2-2 TRBD2 TRBV3-1/TRBV3-2 17 few CASSQGSGTKNTGELFF TGTGCCAGCAGCCAAGGGTCCGGGACTAAGAACACCGGGGAGCTGTTTTTT
TRBJ2-2 NA TRBV2 14 NA CASSVTGYTGELFF TGTGCCAGCAGTGTAACAGGGTACACCGGGGAGCTGTTTTTT
TRBJ1-1 TRBD1 TRBV5-1 14 NA CASSLRDSNTEAFF TGCGCCAGCAGCCTACGGGACAGCAACACTGAAGCTTTCTTT
TRBJ2-7 TRBD2 TRBV28 15 NA CASSLYGGLASEQYF TGTGCCAGCAGTTTATATGGGGGACTAGCGAGCGAGCAGTACTTC
TRBJ1-1 NA TRBV4-1 12 NA CASSHRVGEAFF TGCGCCAGCAGCCATCGGGTGGGTGAAGCTTTCTTT
TRBJ1-4 NA TRBV6-5 13 once CASLGRTNEKLFF TGTGCCAGCTTGGGCAGAACTAATGAAAAACTGTTTTTT
TRBJ1-4 NA TRBV6-5 11 NA CASNKDEKLFF TGTGCCAGCAATAAGGATGAAAAACTGTTTTTT
TRBJ1-1 TRBD1 TRBV4-3 15 NA CASSQEGTGNTEAFF TGCGCCAGCAGCCAAGAAGGGACAGGGAACACTGAAGCTTTCTTT
TRBJ1-1 NA TRBV4-2 15 NA CASSQDRVIGTEAFF TGTGCCAGCAGCCAAGACAGGGTTATTGGCACTGAAGCTTTCTTT
TRBJ1-4 NA TRBV6-5 14 NA CASSYWGGGEKLFF TGTGCCAGCAGTTACTGGGGGGGCGGTGAAAAACTGTTTTTT